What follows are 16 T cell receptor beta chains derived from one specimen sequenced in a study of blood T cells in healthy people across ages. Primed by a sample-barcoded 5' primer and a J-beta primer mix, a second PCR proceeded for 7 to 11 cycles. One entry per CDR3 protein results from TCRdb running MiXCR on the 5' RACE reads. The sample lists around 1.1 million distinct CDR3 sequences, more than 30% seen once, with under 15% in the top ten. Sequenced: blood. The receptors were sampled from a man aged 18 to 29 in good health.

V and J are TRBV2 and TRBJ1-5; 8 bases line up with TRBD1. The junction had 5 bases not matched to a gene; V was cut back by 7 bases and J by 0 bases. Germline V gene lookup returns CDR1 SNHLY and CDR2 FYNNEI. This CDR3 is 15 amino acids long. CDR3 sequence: CASKDRAYSNQPQHF. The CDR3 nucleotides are TGTGCCAGCAAGGACAGGGCCTATAGCAATCAGCCCCAGCATTTT.

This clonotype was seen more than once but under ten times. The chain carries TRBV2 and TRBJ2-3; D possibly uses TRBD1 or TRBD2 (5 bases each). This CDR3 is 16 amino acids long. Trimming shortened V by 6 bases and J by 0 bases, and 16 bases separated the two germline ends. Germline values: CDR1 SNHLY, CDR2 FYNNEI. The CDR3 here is CASRDRDGKSTDTQYF. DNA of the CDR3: TGTGCCAGCAGAGACCGGGACGGAAAAAGCACAGATACGCAGTATTTT.

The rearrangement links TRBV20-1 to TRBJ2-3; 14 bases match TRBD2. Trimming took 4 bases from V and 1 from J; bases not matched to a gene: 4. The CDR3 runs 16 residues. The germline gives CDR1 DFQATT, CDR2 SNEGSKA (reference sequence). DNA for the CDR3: TGCAGTGCTAAAGGACTAGCGGGGGGTCGCACAGATACGCAGTATTTT. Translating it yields CSAKGLAGGRTDTQYF.

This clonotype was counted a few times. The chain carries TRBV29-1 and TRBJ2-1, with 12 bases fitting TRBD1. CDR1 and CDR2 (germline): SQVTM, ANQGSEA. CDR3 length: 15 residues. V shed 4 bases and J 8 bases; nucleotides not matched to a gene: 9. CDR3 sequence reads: CSVAGGQGAGYEQFF. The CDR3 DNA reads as TGCAGCGTTGCCGGGGGACAGGGGGCAGGGTATGAGCAGTTCTTC.

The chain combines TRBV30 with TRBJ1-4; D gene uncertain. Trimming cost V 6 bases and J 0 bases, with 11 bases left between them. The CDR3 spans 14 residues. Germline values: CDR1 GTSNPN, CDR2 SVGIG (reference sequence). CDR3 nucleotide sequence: TGTGCCTGCCCGGCCCTGACAACTAATGAAAAACTGTTTTTT. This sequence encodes CACPALTTNEKLFF. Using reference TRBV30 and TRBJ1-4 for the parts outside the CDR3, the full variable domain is SQTIHQWPATLVQPVGSPLSLECTVEGTSNPNLYWYRQAAGRGLQLLFYSVGIGQISSEVPQNLSASRPQDRQFILSSKKLLLSDSGFYLCACPALTTNEKLFFGSGTQLSVL.

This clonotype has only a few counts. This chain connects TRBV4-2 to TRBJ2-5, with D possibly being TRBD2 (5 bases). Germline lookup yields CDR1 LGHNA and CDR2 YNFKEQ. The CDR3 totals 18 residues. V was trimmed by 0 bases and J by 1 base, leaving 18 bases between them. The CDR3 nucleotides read TGTGCCAGCAGCCAAGATCCGGGCGAGGGAATAGGCCAAGAGACCCAGTACTTC. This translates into CASSQDPGEGIGQETQYF.

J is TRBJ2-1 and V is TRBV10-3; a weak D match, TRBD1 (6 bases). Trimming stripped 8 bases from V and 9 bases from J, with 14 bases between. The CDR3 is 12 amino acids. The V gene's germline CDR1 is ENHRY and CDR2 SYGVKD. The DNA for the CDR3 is TGTGCCATCGAGGGACAATCTGGTGAGCAGTTCTTC. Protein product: CAIEGQSGEQFF.

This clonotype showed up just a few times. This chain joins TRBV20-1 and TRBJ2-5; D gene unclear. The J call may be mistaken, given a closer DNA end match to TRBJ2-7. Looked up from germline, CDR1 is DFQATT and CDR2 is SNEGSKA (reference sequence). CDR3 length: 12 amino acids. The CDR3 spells CSARITFGEQYF. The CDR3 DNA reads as TGCAGTGCTAGGATAACCTTTGGCGAGCAGTACTTC.

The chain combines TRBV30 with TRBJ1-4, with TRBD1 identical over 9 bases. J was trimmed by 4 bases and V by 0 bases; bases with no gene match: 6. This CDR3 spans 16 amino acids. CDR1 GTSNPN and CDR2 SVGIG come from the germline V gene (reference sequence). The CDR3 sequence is CAWSVSKTGGNEKLFF. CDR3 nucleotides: TGTGCCTGGAGTGTATCGAAGACAGGGGGTAATGAAAAACTGTTTTTT. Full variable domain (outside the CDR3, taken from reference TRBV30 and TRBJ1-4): SQTIHQWPATLVQPVGSPLSLECTVEGTSNPNLYWYRQAAGRGLQLLFYSVGIGQISSEVPQNLSASRPQDRQFILSSKKLLLSDSGFYLCAWSVSKTGGNEKLFFGSGTQLSVL.

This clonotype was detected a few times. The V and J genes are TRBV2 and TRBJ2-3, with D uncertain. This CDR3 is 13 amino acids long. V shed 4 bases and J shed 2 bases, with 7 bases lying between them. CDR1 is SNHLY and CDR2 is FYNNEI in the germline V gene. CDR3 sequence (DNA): TGTGCCAGCAGTGCGGGCCCCACAGATACGCAGTATTTT. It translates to CASSAGPTDTQYF.

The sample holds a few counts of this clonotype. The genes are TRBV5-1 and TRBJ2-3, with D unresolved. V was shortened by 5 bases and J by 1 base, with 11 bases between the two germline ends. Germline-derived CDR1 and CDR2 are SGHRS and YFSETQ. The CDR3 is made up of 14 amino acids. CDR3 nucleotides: TGCGCCAGCAGTCATAGGACGCGCACAGATACGCAGTATTTT. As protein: CASSHRTRTDTQYF.

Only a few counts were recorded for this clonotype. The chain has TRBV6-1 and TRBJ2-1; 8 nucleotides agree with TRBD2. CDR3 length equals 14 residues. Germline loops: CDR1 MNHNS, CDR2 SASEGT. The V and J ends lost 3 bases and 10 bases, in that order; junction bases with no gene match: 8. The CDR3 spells CASSEVRSGGEQFF. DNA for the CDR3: TGTGCCAGCAGTGAGGTCCGGAGCGGGGGAGAGCAGTTCTTC.

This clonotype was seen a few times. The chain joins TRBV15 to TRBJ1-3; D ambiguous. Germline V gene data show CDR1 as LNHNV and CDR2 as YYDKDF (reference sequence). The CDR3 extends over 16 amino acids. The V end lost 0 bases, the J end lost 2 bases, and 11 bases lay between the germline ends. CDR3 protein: CATSRDSRGAGNTIYF. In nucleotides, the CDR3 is TGTGCCACCAGCAGAGATTCTAGAGGAGCTGGAAACACCATATATTTT.

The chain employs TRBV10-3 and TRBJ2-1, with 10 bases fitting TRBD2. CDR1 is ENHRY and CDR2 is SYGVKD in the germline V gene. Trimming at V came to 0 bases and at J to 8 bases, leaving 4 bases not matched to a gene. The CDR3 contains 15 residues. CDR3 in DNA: TGTGCCATCAGTGAGTCTCCAGGACTAGCGGATGAGCAGTTCTTC. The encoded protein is CAISESPGLADEQFF.

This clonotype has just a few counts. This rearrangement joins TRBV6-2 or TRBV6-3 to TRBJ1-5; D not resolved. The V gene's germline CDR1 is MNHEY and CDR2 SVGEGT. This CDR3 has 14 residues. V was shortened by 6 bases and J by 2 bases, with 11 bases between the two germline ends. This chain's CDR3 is CASSPFEGNQPQHF. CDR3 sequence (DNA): TGTGCCAGCAGCCCCTTTGAAGGCAATCAGCCCCAGCATTTT.

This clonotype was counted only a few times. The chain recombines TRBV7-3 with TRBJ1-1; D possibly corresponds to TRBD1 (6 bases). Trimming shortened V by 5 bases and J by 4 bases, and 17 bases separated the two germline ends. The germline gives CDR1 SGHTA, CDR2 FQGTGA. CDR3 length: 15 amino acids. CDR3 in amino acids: CASSLEGGLGTEAFF. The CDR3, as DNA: TGTGCCAGCAGCCTAGAGGGGGGGCTGGGCACTGAAGCTTTCTTT.